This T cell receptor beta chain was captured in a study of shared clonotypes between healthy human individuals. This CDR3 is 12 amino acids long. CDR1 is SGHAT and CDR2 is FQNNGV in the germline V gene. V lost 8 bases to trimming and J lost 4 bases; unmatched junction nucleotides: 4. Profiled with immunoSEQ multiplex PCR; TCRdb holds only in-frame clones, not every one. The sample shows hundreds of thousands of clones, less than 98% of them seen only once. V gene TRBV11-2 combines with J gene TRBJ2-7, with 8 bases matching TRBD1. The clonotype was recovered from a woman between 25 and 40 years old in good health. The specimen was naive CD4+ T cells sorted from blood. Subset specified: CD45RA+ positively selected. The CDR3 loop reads CASSRDRYEQYF. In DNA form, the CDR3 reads TGTGCCAGCTCCCGGGACAGGTACGAGCAGTACTTC.